The 17 T cell receptor beta chains listed next were all sequenced from one sample in a study of T cell repertoires in cytomegalovirus infection. TCRdb re-derived calls from the reads in MiXCR, one entry per CDR3 protein. The sample contains fewer than 900,000 distinct CDR3 sequences, roughly 29% of which appear only once. No antigen has been assigned to these receptors. The source material was cultured CD8+ T cells from PBMCs, sampled from culture after CMV antigen stimulation. These receptors came from a human donor in good health (CMV status not recorded). Some clones in this sample may be carry-over from other donors' samples.

This clonotype appeared many times. The rearrangement joins TRBV7-2 to TRBJ1-2; D ambiguous. V lost 5 bases and J 8 bases, leaving 6 bases between the germline ends. In germline, CDR1 is SGHTA, CDR2 FQGNSA. CDR3 length: 10 residues. The CDR3 loop is CASSTEGYTF. CDR3 DNA: TGTGCCAGCAGCACAGAGGGCTACACCTTC. The full variable domain, rest sourced from reference TRBV7-2 and TRBJ1-2, is GAGVSQSPSNKVTEKGKDVELRCDPISGHTALYWYRQSLGQGLEFLIYFQGNSAPDKSGLPSDRFSAERTGGSVSTLTIQRTQQEDSAVYLCASSTEGYTFGSGTRLTVV.

This chain joins TRBV7-9 and TRBJ1-1; the D is unclear. Trimming shortened V by 5 bases and J by 7 bases, and 8 bases separated the two germline ends. Germline CDR1 SEHNR, CDR2 FQNEAQ (reference sequence). The CDR3 totals 11 residues. CDR3 in amino acids: CASSGNGEAFF. The CDR3 DNA sequence: TGTGCCAGCAGCGGTAACGGTGAAGCTTTCTTT. Full variable domain (outside the CDR3, taken from reference TRBV7-9 and TRBJ1-1): DTGVSQNPRHKITKRGQNVTFRCDPISEHNRLYWYRQTLGQGPEFLTYFQNEAQLEKSRLLSDRFSAERPKGSFSTLEIQRTEQGDSAMYLCASSGNGEAFFGQGTRLTVV.

This clonotype was seen more than once but under ten times. The V call is TRBV4-1, the J call TRBJ1-4, with 7 bases fitting TRBD1. This CDR3 is 19 amino acids long. V was pared by 0 bases and J by 8 bases, with 18 bases of the junction left unmatched. Germline V lookup: CDR1 MGHRA, CDR2 YSYEKL. Here the CDR3 DNA reads TGCGCCAGCAGCCAAGATCATGGGGGCAGACAGGGACCGGAGGAAAAACTGTTTTTT. The encoded protein is CASSQDHGGRQGPEEKLFF.

This chain links TRBV7-4 with TRBJ1-6; perhaps TRBD1 as D (5 bases). CDR1 is SGHVT and CDR2 is SQSDAQ in the germline V gene. The CDR3 spans 18 residues. Trimming stripped 2 bases from V and 5 bases from J, with 19 bases between. CDR3 sequence reads: CASSLNLLDSVNNSPLHF. CDR3 bases: TGTGCCAGCAGCTTAAACCTCCTAGACAGCGTTAATAATTCACCCCTCCACTTT.

This clonotype was picked up a small number of times. J is TRBJ2-7 and V is TRBV7-8, with 8 bases aligning to TRBD1. Germline lookup yields CDR1 SGHVS and CDR2 FQNEAQ. V was clipped by 1 base and J by 4 bases; unmatched bases: 3. This CDR3 is 14 amino acids long. CDR3 sequence (DNA): TGTGCCAGCAGCTTAGGGGACAGGAAATACGAGCAGTACGTC. Translating gives CASSLGDRKYEQYV.

This clonotype was seen a few times. The chain recombines TRBV15 with TRBJ1-2; no reliable D call. There are 15 residues in the CDR3. Germline V CDR1 and CDR2: LNHNV, YYDKDF (reference sequence). Trimming stripped 0 bases from V and 4 bases from J, with 12 bases between. Here the CDR3 reads CATSRDLGDSYGYTF. CDR3 bases: TGTGCCACCAGCAGAGATTTAGGCGACTCCTATGGCTACACCTTC. The variable domain in full, with the rest retrieved from reference TRBV15 and TRBJ1-2, is DAMVIQNPRYQVTQFGKPVTLSCSQTLNHNVMYWYQQKSSQAPKLLFHYYDKDFNNEADTPDNFQSRRPNTSFCFLDIRSPGLGDTAMYLCATSRDLGDSYGYTFGSGTRLTVV.

In its sample, this clonotype was seen a few times. The V call is TRBV7-6, the J call TRBJ1-2, with 9 bases that match TRBD1. V was pared by 5 bases and J by 8 bases, with 18 bases of the junction left unmatched. The CDR3 is 17 amino acids. CDR1 is SGHVS, CDR2 FNYEAQ, per germline. CDR3 sequence reads: CASSGNRGREHERGYTF. CDR3 DNA: TGTGCCAGCAGCGGTAACAGGGGGCGGGAACACGAGCGGGGCTACACCTTC.

V gene TRBV25-1 combines with J gene TRBJ2-7; a possible D gene is TRBD1 (5 bases). The V and J ends lost 3 bases and 5 bases respectively, with 14 bases between them. The germline V gene encodes CDR1 MGHDK and CDR2 SYGVNS. This CDR3 is 14 amino acids long. CDR3 in amino acids: CASSDWGSAHEQYF. CDR3 sequence (DNA): TGTGCCAGCAGTGATTGGGGCTCCGCCCACGAGCAGTACTTC.

This clonotype was counted a single time. V gene TRBV7-4 combines with J gene TRBJ2-7; 7 nucleotides match TRBD1. CDR3 length equals 14 residues. V was clipped by 5 bases and J by 1 base; unmatched bases: 5. Germline V gives CDR1 SGHVT, CDR2 SQSDAQ. CDR3 nucleotide sequence: TGTGCCAGCAGCCCCTCGGGACAGTCCTACGAGCAGTACGTC. As protein: CASSPSGQSYEQYV.

This rearrangement joins TRBV9 to TRBJ2-6; TRBD2 aligns across 7 bases. With V trimmed by 4 bases and J by 0 bases, 13 bases remained unmatched. CDR1 and CDR2 from the germline V gene are SGDLS and YYNGEE. This CDR3 contains 19 residues. CDR3: CASSPKGAGDTSGANVLTF. As DNA, the CDR3 is TGTGCCAGCAGCCCCAAAGGGGCGGGGGATACCTCTGGGGCCAACGTCCTGACTTTC.

This clonotype showed up just a few times. V usage is TRBV12-3 or TRBV12-4 and J usage is TRBJ2-3; D possibly uses TRBD1 or TRBD2 (5 bases each). With 7 bases removed from V and 6 bases from J, the gap between germline ends came to 23 bases. The CDR3 length is 16 residues. CDR3 in amino acids: CASTPGRAVAGDTQYF. CDR3 DNA sequence: TGTGCCAGCACCCCCGGGCGGGCGGTTGCAGGGGATACGCAGTATTTT.

The chain carries TRBV19 and TRBJ1-1, with 7 bases identical to TRBD1. J was trimmed by 2 bases and V by 3 bases; bases with no gene match: 6. The germline V gene encodes CDR1 LNHDA and CDR2 SQIVND (reference sequence). The CDR3 is 15 amino acids. The CDR3 sequence: CASSMGRGENTEAFF. The CDR3 nucleotides are TGTGCCAGTAGTATGGGCAGGGGGGAAAACACTGAAGCTTTCTTT.

This sequence joins TRBV7-3 and TRBJ1-1, with TRBD1 as a possible D gene (5 bases). This CDR3 contains 12 residues. Germline V gene lookup returns CDR1 SGHTA and CDR2 FQGTGA. Trimming took off 7 bases at V and 2 bases at J, with 8 bases between the two ends. DNA for the CDR3: TGTGCCAGCACGGGGGAAAACACTGAAGCTTTCTTT. Encoded protein: CASTGENTEAFF.

A few counts support this clonotype. This sequence joins TRBV28 and TRBJ2-3, with TRBD1 matching over 12 bases. From germline, CDR1 is MDHEN and CDR2 SYDVKM. This CDR3 is built from 14 residues. J was trimmed by 5 bases and V by 6 bases; bases with no gene match: 3. In nucleotides, the CDR3 is TGTGCCAGCAGCCGGGACAGGGGGCGAGATACGCAGTATTTT. Protein product: CASSRDRGRDTQYF.

This clonotype was picked up a small number of times. V and J are TRBV12-3 or TRBV12-4 and TRBJ2-2, with 9 bases matching TRBD2. V lost 3 bases, J lost 0 bases, and 14 bases stayed unmatched. The CDR3 is 20 amino acids. CDR3 DNA sequence: TGTGCCAGCAGTTTTTTACTCTGGGGCGGGGGGGCCTCGAACACCGGGGAGCTGTTTTTT. Its protein product is CASSFLLWGGGASNTGELFF.

This clonotype has more than one count but fewer than ten. The rearrangement joins TRBV7-8 to TRBJ1-1; D ambiguous. This CDR3 comprises 14 residues. Trimming removed 3 bases at V and 7 bases at J, with 15 bases between. CDR1 is SGHVS and CDR2 is FQNEAQ in the germline V gene. The CDR3 DNA follows: TGTGCCAGCAGCTTTGCGGACCGGACGATTGAAGCTTTCTTT. As protein: CASSFADRTIEAFF.

This rearrangement joins TRBV4-3 to TRBJ1-6; the D is unclear. V lost 3 bases and J 2 bases, leaving 8 bases between the germline ends. This CDR3 spans 15 amino acids. Per germline, CDR1 LGHNA and CDR2 YSLEER. In DNA, the CDR3 is TGCGCCAGCAGCCAGGACGTAACCTATAATTCACCCCTCCACTTT. As protein: CASSQDVTYNSPLHF.